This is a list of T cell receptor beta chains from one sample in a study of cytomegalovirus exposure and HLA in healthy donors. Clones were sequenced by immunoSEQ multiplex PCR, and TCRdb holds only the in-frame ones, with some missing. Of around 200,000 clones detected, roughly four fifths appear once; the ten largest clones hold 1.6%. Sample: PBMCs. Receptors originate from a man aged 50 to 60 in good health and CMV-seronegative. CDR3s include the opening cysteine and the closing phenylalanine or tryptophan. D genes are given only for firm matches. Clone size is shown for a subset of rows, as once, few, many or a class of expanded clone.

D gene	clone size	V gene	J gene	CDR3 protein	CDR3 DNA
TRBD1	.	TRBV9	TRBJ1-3	CASSFDRVSGNTIYF	TGTGCCAGCAGTTTTGACAGGGTCTCTGGAAACACCATATATTTT
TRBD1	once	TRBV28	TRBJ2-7	CASSSQGSYEQYF	TGTGCCAGCAGTTCACAGGGGTCCTACGAGCAGTACTTC
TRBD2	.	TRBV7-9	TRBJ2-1	CASSLFPAGGPNEQFF	TGTGCCAGCAGCTTATTTCCAGCGGGGGGGCCCAATGAGCAGTTCTTC
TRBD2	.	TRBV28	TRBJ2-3	CASTTSGAPQADTQYF	TGTGCCAGCACTACGAGCGGGGCGCCGCAGGCAGATACGCAGTATTTT
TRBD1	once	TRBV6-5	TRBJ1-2	CASSSRDSPFTGYTF	TGTGCCAGCAGTTCCCGGGACAGCCCTTTTACTGGCTACACCTTC
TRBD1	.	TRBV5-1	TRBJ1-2	CASSPEGRGEHGYTF	TGCGCCAGCAGCCCGGAAGGCAGGGGGGAACATGGCTACACCTTC
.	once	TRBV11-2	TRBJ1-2	CASSLDLEGGGYTF	TGTGCCAGCAGCTTAGATCTGGAGGGTGGGGGCTACACCTTC
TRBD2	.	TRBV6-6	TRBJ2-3	CASSARGGPSTDTQYF	TGTGCCAGCAGTGCCCGGGGGGGACCGAGCACAGATACGCAGTATTTT
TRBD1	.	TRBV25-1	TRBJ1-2	CASSDRGYYGYTF	TGTGCCAGCAGTGACAGGGGGTACTATGGCTACACCTTC
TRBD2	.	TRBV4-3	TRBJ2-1	CASSQRLGLAYEQFF	TGCGCCAGCAGCCAAAGACTGGGACTAGCCTATGAGCAGTTCTTC
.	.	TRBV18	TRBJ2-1	CASSTRGVAAYNEQFF	TGTGCCAGCTCGACCCGTGGGGTAGCGGCCTACAATGAGCAGTTCTTC
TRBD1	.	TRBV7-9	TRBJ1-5	CASSSEGAITQPQHF	TGTGCCAGCAGCTCGGAGGGGGCCATTACTCAGCCCCAGCATTTT
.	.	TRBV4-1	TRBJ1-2	CASSPITGRNYGYTF	TGCGCCAGCAGCCCGATCACAGGGAGAAACTATGGCTACACCTTC
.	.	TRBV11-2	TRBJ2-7	CASSLVGVAEQYF	TGTGCCAGCAGCTTAGTTGGAGTCGCAGAGCAGTACTTC
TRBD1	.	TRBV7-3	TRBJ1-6	CASSNQGDSPLHF	TGTGCCAGCAGCAATCAGGGGGATTCACCCCTCCACTTT
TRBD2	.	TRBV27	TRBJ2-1	CASSPPGGTSAYNEQFF	TGTGCCAGCAGTCCGCCCGGGGGGACTAGCGCGTACAATGAGCAGTTCTTC
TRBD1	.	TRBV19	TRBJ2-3	CASNSWTGGTDTQYF	TGTGCCAGTAATTCCTGGACAGGGGGAACAGATACGCAGTATTTT
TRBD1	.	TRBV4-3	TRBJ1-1	CASSQLDRGTEAFF	TGCGCCAGCAGCCAATTGGACAGGGGCACTGAAGCTTTCTTT
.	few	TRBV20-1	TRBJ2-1	CSAQGNEQFF	TGCAGTGCTCAGGGCAATGAGCAGTTCTTC
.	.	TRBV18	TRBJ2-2	CASSPIQEPSAGELFF	TGTGCCAGCTCACCTATACAGGAGCCATCTGCCGGGGAGCTGTTTTTT
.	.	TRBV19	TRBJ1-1	CASSMGRWDTEAFF	TGTGCCAGTAGTATGGGGCGGTGGGACACTGAAGCTTTCTTT
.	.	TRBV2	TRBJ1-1	CASTRRQVNTEAFF	TGTGCCAGCACCCGCCGACAGGTGAACACTGAAGCTTTCTTT
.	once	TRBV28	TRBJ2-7	CASTTGWGSGSYEQYF	TGTGCCAGTACGACAGGTTGGGGTTCGGGCTCCTACGAGCAGTACTTC
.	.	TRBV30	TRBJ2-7	CAWNSNEYEQYF	TGTGCCTGGAATTCAAATGAGTACGAGCAGTACTTC
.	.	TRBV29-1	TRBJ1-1	CSVAQSTTEAFF	TGCAGCGTTGCCCAATCGACAACTGAAGCTTTCTTT
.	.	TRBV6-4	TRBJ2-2	CASSPRATGELFF	TGTGCCAGCAGTCCGAGGGCCACCGGGGAGCTGTTTTTT
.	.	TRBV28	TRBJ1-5	CASSPGTIFQPQHF	TGTGCCAGCAGTCCCGGGACAATATTCCAGCCCCAGCATTTT
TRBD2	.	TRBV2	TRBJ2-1	CASSTLAGAYNEQFF	TGTGCCAGCAGTACTCTAGCGGGGGCCTACAATGAGCAGTTCTTC
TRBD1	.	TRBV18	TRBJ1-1	CASSSGQGEAFF	TGTGCCAGCTCCTCGGGACAGGGCGAAGCTTTCTTT
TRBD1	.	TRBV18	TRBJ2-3	CASSPLRAGGTSDTQYF	TGTGCCAGCTCACCATTAAGGGCAGGGGGCACTTCAGATACGCAGTATTTT